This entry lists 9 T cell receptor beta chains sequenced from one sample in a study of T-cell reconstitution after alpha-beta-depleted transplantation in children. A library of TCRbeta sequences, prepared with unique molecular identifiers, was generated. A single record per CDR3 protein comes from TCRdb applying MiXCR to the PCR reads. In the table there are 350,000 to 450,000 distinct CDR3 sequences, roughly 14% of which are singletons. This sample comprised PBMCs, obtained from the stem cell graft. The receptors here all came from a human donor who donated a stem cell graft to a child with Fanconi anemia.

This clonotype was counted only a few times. This chain's CDR3 is CASTPNGLAMTDEQFF. The DNA of the CDR3 is TGCGCCAGCACCCCGAACGGACTAGCTATGACTGATGAGCAGTTCTTC. V usage is TRBV5-1 and J usage is TRBJ2-1, with 8 bases identical to TRBD2. Germline V gives CDR1 SGHRS, CDR2 YFSETQ. The CDR3 is 16 residues long. V lost 6 bases, J lost 8 bases, and 16 bases stayed unmatched. Looking up the rest from reference TRBV5-1 and TRBJ2-1 gives the full variable domain: KAGVTQTPRYLIKTRGQQVTLSCSPISGHRSVSWYQQTPGQGLQFLFEYFSETQRNKGNFPGRFSGRQFSNSRSEMNVSTLELGDSALYLCASTPNGLAMTDEQFFGPGTRLTVL.

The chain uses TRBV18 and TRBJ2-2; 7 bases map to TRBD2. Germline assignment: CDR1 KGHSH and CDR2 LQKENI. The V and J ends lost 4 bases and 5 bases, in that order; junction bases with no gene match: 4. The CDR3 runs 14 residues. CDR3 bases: TGTGCCAGCTCACGGCGGGGGAGGACCGGGGAGCTGTTTTTT. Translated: CASSRRGRTGELFF.

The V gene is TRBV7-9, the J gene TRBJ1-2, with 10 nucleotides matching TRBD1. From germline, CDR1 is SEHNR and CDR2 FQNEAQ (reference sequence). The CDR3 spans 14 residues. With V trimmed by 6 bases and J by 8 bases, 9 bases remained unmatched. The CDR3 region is CASRRDRGQAGYTF. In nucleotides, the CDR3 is TGTGCCAGCAGACGAGACAGGGGGCAGGCGGGCTACACCTTC. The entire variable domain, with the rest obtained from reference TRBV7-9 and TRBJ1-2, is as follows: DTGVSQNPRHKITKRGQNVTFRCDPISEHNRLYWYRQTLGQGPEFLTYFQNEAQLEKSRLLSDRFSAERPKGSFSTLEIQRTEQGDSAMYLCASRRDRGQAGYTFGSGTRLTVV.

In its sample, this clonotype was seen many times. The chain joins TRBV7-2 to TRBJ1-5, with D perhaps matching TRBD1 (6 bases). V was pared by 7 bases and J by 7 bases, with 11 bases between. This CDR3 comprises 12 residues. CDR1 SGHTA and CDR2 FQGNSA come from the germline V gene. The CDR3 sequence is CASTQGYQPQHF. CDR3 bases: TGTGCCAGCACACAGGGATACCAGCCCCAGCATTTT.

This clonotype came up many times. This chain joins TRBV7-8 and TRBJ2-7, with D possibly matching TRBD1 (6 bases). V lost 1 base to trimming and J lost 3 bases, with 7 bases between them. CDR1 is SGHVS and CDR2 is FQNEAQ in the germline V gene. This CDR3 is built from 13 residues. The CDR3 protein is CASSLGQVYEQYV. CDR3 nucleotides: TGTGCCAGCAGCTTAGGACAGGTCTACGAGCAGTACGTC.

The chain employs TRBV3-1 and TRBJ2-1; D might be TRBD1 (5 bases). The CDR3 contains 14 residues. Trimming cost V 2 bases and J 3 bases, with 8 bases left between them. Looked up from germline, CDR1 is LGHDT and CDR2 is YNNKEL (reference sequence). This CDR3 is CASSQQGYYNEQFF. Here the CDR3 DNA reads TGTGCCAGCAGCCAACAGGGCTACTACAATGAGCAGTTCTTC.

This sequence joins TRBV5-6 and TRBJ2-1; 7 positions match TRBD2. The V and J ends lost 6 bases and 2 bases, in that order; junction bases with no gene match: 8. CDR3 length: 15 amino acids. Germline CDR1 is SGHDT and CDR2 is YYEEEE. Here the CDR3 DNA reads TGTGCCAGCATCAAGTTGGGGGGGGCCTACAATGAGCAGTTCTTC. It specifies CASIKLGGAYNEQFF.

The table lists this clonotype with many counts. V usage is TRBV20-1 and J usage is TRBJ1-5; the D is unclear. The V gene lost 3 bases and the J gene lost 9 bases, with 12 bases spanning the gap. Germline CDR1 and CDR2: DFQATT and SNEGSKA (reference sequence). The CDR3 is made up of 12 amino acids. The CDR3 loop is CSASDPEGPQHF. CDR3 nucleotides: TGCAGTGCTAGTGACCCTGAGGGGCCCCAGCATTTT.

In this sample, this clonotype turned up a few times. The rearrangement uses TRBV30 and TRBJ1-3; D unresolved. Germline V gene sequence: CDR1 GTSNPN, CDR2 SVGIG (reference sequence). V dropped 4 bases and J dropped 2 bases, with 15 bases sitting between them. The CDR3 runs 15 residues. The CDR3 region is CAWTPQITPGNTIYF. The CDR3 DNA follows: TGTGCCTGGACCCCCCAGATAACCCCTGGAAACACCATATATTTT.